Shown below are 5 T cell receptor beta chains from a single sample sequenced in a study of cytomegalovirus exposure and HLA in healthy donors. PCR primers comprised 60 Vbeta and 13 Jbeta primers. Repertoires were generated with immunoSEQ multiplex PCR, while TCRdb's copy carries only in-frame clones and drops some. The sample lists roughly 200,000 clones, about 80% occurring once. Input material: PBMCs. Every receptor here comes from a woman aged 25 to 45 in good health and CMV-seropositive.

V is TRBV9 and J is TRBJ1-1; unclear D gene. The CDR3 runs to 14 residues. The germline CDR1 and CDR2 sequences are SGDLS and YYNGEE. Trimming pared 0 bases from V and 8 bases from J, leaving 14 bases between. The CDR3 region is CASSVDGRGREAFF. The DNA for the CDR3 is TGTGCCAGCAGCGTAGATGGACGGGGTCGGGAAGCTTTCTTT.

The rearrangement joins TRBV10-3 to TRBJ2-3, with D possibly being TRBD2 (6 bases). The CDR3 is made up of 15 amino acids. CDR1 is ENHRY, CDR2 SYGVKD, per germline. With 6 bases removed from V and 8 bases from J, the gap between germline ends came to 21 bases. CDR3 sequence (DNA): TGTGCCATCAGGGAGGGACTGGATGCTGAAGGTACGCAGTATTTT. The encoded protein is CAIREGLDAEGTQYF.

The CDR3 DNA reads as TGTGCCAGCAGTTTGGGAAGGGACAGTAATGGGGTCACTGAAGCTTTCTTT. Its translation: CASSLGRDSNGVTEAFF. This sequence joins TRBV27 and TRBJ1-1, with 7 positions matching TRBD1. The J segment lost 4 bases and the V segment lost 3 bases, leaving 14 bases of the junction unmatched. CDR3 length equals 17 residues. CDR1 is MNHEY and CDR2 is SMNVEV in the germline V gene (reference sequence).

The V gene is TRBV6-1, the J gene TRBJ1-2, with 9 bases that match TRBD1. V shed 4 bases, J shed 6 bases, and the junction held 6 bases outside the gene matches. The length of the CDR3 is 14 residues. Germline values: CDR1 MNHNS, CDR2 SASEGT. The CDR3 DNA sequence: TGTGCCAGCAGTGCCGGGACAGGGAGTGATGGCTACACCTTC. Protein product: CASSAGTGSDGYTF.

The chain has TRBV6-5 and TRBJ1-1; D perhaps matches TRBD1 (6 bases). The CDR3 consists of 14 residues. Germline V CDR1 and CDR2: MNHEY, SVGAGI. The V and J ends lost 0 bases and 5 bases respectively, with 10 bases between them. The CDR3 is CASSYSPGVTEAFF. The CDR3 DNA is TGTGCCAGCAGTTACTCACCAGGGGTGACTGAAGCTTTCTTT.